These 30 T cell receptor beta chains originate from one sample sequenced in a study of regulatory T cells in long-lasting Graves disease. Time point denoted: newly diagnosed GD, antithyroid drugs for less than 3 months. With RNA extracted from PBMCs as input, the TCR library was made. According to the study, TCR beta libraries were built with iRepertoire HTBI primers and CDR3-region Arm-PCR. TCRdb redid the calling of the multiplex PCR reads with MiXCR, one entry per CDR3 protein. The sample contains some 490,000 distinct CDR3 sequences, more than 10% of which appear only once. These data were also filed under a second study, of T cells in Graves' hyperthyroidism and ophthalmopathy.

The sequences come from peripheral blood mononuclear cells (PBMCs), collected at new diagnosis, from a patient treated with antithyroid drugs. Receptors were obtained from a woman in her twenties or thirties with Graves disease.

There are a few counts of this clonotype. In DNA, the CDR3 is TGCGCCAGCAGCCCGGAGATGACGCAAGTCCAGCCCCAGCATTTT. The encoded protein is CASSPEMTQVQPQHF. V is TRBV4-1 and J is TRBJ1-5; no reliable D call. CDR3 length: 15 residues. The V and J ends lost 4 bases and 7 bases respectively, with 17 bases between them. Germline loops: CDR1 MGHRA, CDR2 YSYEKL.

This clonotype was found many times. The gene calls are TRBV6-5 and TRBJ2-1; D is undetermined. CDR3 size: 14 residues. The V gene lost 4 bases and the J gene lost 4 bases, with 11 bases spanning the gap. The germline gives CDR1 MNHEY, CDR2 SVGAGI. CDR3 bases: TGTGCCAGCAGTTTAAGGTCGAAATACAATGAGCAGTTCTTC. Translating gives CASSLRSKYNEQFF.

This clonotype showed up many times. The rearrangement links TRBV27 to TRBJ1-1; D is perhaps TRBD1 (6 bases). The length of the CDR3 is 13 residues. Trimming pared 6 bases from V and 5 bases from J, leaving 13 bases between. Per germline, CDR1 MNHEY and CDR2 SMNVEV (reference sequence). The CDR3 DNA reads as TGTGCCAGCAGCAACGGAGGGGGAACTGAAGCTTTCTTT. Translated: CASSNGGGTEAFF.

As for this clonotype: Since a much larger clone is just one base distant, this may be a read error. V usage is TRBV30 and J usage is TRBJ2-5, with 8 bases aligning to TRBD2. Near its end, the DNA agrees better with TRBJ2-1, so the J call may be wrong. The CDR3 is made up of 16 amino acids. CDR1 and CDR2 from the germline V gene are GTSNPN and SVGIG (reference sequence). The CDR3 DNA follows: TGTGCCTGGAGTAGGTTCTCGAGCGGGAGACCTAATGAGCAGTTCTTC. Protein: CAWSRFSSGRPNEQFF.

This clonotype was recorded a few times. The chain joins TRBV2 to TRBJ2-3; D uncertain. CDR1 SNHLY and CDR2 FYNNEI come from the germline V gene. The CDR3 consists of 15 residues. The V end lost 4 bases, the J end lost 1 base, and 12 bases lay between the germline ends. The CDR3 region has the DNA TGTGCCAGCAGTGTAGGCTCGTTGGGCACAGATACGCAGTATTTT. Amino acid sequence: CASSVGSLGTDTQYF.

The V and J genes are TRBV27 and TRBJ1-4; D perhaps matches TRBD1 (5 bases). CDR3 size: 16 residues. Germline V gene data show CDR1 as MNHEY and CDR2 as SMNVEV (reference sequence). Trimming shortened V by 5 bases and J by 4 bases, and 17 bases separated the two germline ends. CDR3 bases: TGTGCCAGCAGTCCCCCCGGGGCGGGGAATAATGAAAAACTGTTTTTT. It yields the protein CASSPPGAGNNEKLFF.

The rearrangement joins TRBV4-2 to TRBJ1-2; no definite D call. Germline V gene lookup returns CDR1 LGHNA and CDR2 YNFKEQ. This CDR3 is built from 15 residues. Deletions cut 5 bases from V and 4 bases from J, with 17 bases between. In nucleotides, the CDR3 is TGTGCCAGCAGCGACAAAACACGGACCTCCTATGGCTACACCTTC. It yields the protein CASSDKTRTSYGYTF.

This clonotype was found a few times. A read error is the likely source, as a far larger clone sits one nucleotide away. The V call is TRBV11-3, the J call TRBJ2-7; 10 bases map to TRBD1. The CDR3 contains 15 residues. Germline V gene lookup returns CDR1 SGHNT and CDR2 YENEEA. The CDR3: CASSTTGTGVYGQYF. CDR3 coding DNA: TGTGCCAGCAGTACGACCGGGACAGGGGTCTACGGGCAGTACTTC.

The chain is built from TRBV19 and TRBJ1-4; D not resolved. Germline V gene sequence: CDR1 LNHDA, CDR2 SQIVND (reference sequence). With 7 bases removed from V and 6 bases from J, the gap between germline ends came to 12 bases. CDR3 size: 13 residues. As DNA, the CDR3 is TGTGCCAGTAAGGCTACTCTACATGAAAAACTGTTTTTT. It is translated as CASKATLHEKLFF.

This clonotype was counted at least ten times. CDR3 in amino acids: CASSSRERGTQYF. The CDR3, as DNA: TGTGCCAGCTCATCCCGGGAGCGAGGGACCCAGTACTTC. This chain links TRBV18 with TRBJ2-5, with a tentative D call TRBD2 (6 bases). The CDR3 is 13 residues long. CDR1 is KGHSH and CDR2 is LQKENI in the germline V gene. Trimming removed 5 bases from V and 7 bases from J, with 14 bases in between.

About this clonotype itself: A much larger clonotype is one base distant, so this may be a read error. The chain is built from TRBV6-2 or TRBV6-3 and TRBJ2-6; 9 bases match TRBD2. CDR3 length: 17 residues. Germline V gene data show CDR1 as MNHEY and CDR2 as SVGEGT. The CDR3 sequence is CASSYASGTPGANVPTF. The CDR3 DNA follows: TGTGCCAGCAGTTACGCTAGCGGGACTCCTGGGGCCAACGTCCCGACTTTC.

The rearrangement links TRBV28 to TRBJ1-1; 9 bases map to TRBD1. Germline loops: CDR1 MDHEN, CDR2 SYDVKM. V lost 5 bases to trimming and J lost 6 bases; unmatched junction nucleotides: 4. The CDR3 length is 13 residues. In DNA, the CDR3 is TGTGCCAGCAGTGCCAGGGACAGGGCTGAAGCTTTCTTT. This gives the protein CASSARDRAEAFF.

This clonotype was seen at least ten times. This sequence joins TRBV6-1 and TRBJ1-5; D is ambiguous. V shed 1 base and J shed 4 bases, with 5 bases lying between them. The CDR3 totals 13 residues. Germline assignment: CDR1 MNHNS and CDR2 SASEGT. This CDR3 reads CASSEDPNQPQHF. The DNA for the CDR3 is TGTGCCAGCAGTGAAGATCCGAATCAGCCCCAGCATTTT.

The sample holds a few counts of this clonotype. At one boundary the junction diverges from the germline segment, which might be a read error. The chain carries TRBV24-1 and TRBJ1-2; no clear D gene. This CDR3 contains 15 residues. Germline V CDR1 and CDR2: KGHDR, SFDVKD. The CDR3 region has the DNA TGTGCCGCCAGTGATTTGACTACGGGGTCGGGTGGCTACACCTTC. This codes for CAASDLTTGSGGYTF.

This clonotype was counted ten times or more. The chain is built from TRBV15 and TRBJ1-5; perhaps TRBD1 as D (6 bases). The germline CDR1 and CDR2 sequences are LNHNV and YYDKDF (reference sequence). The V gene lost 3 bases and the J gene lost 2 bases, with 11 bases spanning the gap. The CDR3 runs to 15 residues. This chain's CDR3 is CATSRGGAGNQPQHF. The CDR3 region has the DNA TGTGCCACCAGCAGGGGGGGCGCAGGCAATCAGCCCCAGCATTTT.

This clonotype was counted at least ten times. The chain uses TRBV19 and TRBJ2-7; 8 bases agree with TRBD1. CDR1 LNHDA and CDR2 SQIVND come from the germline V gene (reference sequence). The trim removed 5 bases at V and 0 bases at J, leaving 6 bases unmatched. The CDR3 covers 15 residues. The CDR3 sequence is CASSLTGDLSYEQYF. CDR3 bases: TGTGCCAGTAGTTTGACAGGGGACCTCTCCTACGAGCAGTACTTC. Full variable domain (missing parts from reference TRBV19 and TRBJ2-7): DGGITQSPKYLFRKEGQNVTLSCEQNLNHDAMYWYRQDPGQGLRLIYYSQIVNDFQKGDIAEGYSVSREKKESFPLTVTSAQKNPTAFYLCASSLTGDLSYEQYFGPGTRLTVT.

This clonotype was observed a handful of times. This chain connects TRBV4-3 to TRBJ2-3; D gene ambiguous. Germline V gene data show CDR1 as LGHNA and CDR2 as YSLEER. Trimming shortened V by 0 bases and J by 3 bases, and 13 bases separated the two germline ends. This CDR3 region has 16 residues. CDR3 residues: CASSQEGKVGTDTQYF. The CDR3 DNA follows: TGCGCCAGCAGCCAAGAGGGGAAGGTCGGGACAGATACGCAGTATTTT.

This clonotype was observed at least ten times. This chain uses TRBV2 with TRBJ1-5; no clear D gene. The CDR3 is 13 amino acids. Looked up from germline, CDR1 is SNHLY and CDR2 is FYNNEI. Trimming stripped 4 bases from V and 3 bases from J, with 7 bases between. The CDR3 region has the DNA TGTGCCAGCAGTGTCGCGGACAATCAGCCCCAGCATTTT. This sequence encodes CASSVADNQPQHF.

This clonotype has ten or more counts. The CDR3 nucleotides are TGTGCCAGCTGCAGGGGCAATCAGCCCCAGCATTTT. It is translated as CASCRGNQPQHF. V gene TRBV2 combines with J gene TRBJ1-5; D is possibly TRBD1 (5 bases). Trimming left V 8 bases short and J 2 bases short, with 7 bases between. CDR3 length equals 12 residues. Germline V gives CDR1 SNHLY, CDR2 FYNNEI.

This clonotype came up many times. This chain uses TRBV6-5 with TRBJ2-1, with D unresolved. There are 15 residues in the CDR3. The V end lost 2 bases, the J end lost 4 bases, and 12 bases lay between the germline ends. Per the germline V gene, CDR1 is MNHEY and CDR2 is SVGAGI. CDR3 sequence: CASSYVSEAYNEQFF. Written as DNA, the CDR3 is TGTGCCAGCAGTTACGTTAGTGAAGCTTACAATGAGCAGTTCTTC.

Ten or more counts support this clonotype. CDR3 DNA: TGTGCCAGCTCAAGATTAGGGACAGATACGCAGTATTTT. Translation: CASSRLGTDTQYF. The chain couples TRBV25-1 to TRBJ2-3; D unclear. The CDR3 runs to 13 residues. V shed 8 bases and J shed 3 bases, with 12 bases lying between them. Germline V gene lookup returns CDR1 MGHDK and CDR2 SYGVNS.

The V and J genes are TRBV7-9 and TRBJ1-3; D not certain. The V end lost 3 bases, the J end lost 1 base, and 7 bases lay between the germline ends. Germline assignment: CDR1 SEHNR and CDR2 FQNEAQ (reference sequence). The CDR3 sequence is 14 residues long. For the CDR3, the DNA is TGTGCCAGCAGCTTCACGGAGTCTGGAAACACCATATATTTT. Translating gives CASSFTESGNTIYF.

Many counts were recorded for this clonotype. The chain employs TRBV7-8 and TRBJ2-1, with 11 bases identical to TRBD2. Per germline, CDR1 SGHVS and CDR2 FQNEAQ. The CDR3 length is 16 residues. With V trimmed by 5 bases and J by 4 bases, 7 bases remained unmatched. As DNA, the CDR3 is TGTGCCAGCAGCCGAACGGGACTAGCGGATTACAATGAGCAGTTCTTC. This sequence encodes CASSRTGLADYNEQFF.

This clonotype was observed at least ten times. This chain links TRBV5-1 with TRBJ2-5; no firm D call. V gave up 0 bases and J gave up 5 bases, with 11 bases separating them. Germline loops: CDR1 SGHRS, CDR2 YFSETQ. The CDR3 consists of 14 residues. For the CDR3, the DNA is TGCGCCAGCAGCTTGGGAGTTAGGTGGGAGACCCAGTACTTC. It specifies CASSLGVRWETQYF. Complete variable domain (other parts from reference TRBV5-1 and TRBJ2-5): KAGVTQTPRYLIKTRGQQVTLSCSPISGHRSVSWYQQTPGQGLQFLFEYFSETQRNKGNFPGRFSGRQFSNSRSEMNVSTLELGDSALYLCASSLGVRWETQYFGPGTRLLVL.

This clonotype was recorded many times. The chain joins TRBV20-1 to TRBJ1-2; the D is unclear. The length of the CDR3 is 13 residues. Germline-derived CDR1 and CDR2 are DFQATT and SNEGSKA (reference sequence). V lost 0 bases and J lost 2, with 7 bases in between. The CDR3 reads CSAREGRNYGYTF. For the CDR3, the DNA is TGCAGTGCTAGAGAAGGGAGGAACTATGGCTACACCTTC.

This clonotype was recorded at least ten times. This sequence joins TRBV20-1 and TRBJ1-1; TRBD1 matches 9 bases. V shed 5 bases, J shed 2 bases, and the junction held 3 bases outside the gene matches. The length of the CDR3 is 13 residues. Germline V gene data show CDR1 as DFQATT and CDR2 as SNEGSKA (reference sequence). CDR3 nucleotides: TGCAGTGCTGGGGGACAGGGAAACACTGAAGCTTTCTTT. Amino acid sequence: CSAGGQGNTEAFF.

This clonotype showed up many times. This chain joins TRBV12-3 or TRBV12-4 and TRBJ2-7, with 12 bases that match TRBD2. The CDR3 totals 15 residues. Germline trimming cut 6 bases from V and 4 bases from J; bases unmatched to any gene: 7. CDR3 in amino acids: CASRPTSGSMYEQYF. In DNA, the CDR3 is TGTGCCAGCAGGCCGACTAGCGGGAGCATGTACGAGCAGTACTTC.

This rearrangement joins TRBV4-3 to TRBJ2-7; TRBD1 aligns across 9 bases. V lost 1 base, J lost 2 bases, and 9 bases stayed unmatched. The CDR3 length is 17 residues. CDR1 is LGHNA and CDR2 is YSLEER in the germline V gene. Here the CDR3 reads CASSQVLLGQGTYEQYF. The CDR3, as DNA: TGCGCCAGCAGCCAAGTCCTTCTGGGACAGGGTACCTACGAGCAGTACTTC.

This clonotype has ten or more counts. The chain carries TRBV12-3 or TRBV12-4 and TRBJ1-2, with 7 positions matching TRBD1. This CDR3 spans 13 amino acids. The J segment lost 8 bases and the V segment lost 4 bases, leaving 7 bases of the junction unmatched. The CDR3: CASSSRTGSGYTF. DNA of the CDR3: TGTGCCAGCAGTTCAAGGACAGGCAGCGGCTACACCTTC.

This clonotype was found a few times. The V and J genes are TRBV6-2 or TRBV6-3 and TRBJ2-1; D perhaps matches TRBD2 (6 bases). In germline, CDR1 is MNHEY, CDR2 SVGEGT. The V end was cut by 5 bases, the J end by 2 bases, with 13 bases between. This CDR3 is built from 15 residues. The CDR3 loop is CASSEVAETYNEQFF. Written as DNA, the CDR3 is TGTGCCAGCAGTGAAGTAGCGGAAACCTACAATGAGCAGTTCTTC.